This T cell receptor (beta chain) was found in a study of circulating and synovial CD4+ cells in juvenile arthritis (dated by TCRdb to between 2013 and 2015). In the study overall: Within each patient, the TCRbeta CDR3 repertoires of synovial CD4 T cells, bulk blood CD4 T cells and circulating HLA-DR+ CD4 T cells were compared. Repertoire sequencing was performed with the aim of confirming enrichment of synovial clonotypes in a circulating synovial-like CD4 T cell subset. What the authors observed across the whole study: CPL and bulk blood CD4 samples differed in T cell genome counts by at least an order of magnitude, so sample-size effects were addressed. Overlap with synovium increased with sequencing depth, so measured shared-clonotype fractions likely underestimated the full repertoire overlap. Circulating pathogenic-like lymphocytes clustered with synovial T cells and shared a substantially higher fraction of CDR3 sequences with synovium than bulk blood. Synovial and circulating pathogenic-like lymphocyte repertoires were less diverse than bulk blood CD4 repertoires, with some CPL samples as oligoclonal as synovium. No difference between circulating pathogenic-like lymphocytes and bulk blood T cells was detected by traditional Vbeta family usage analysis.

Library prep was done by the immunoSEQ multiplex PCR assay. An external provider performed TCRbeta CDR3 sequencing as a commercial service. On the study's bioinformatics: The analyses used productive nucleotide sequences together with amino acid sequences obtained by in silico translation. To equalise sample size, diversity was assessed as Renyi entropy across alpha values by taking the median of 200 repeated subsamples. Pairwise repertoire distance was calculated as one minus the Chao-modified Jaccard index, correcting for under-sampling, and used for clustering. Frequency-weighted overlap with synovial clonotypes was computed at 200 sample sizes with 200 draws without replacement at each size, and the value at the size of the smaller sample was reported. TCRdb took this table from immuneACCESS and kept in-frame rearrangements with V and J called. Such tables lack part of the clones; where checked against another copy, unresolved V genes explain under half of the gap, and the rest is unexplained. That table furnishes V, J and clone size, whereas the DNA furnished D and trimming. The sample yields around 17,000 clones; under 95% were counted once. Of the sample, 0.73% is held by the ten largest clones.

On this clone: This receptor's antigen is unknown. The record has no base qualities; no much larger clone is one base away. This sample includes further DNA sequences coding for the same CDR3.

Donors of the sequenced samples were patients with active juvenile idiopathic arthritis. Right after thawing, the cells went straight into sorting, and Live/Dead Fixable Near-IR Stain was used to exclude dead cells. Sample: CD4+ T cells from blood. The receptor was derived from a human donor with juvenile idiopathic arthritis.

The DNA sequence is given as TGTGCCAGCAGCTTAGGGGGGGAGAATAATTCACCCCTCCACTTT. Translated, this is CASSLGGENNSPLHF. The chain is made from TRBV7-2 and TRBJ1-6; perhaps TRBD1 is the D gene, with 5 bases matching. From the cysteine through the phenylalanine, the CDR3 covers 15 amino acids. Kept here is only the CDR3 DNA, which spans 45 bases and is read in frame from base 1. CDR1 and CDR2 (SGHTA, FQGNSA) derive from the germline V gene. Trimming takes 1 base from V and 5 bases from J, and the germline ends sit 9 bases apart.